Sequencing of this TCR beta chain was carried out in a study of cytomegalovirus exposure and HLA in healthy donors (dated by TCRdb to about 2017). Regarding the study in general: An earlier analysis of 587 of the donors reported approximately 280 Gb of sequence data and around 110 million unique TCR beta sequences obtained from about 170 million T cells. To decide whether each TCR beta V gene segment behaved as functional or pseudogenic, an earlier analysis of several hundred of the donors relied on high-throughput TCR beta sequencing. Across under 500 genotyped donors of the cohort, an average of about 200,000 unique TCR beta nucleotide sequences per donor were sequenced, and 15% to 20% of those sequences were non-productive. The later analysis used no new phenotypic data to find candidate immune exposures, relying instead on TCR beta sequences and their occurrence across donors. Donor age, sex, ethnicity and CMV serostatus were collected together with the repertoire data. A later analysis re-examined previously published TCR beta repertoires from just over 650 donors and added high-resolution HLA genotyping to investigate patterns of TCR occurrence. Of the roughly 430 genotyped donors, around 81% fell in the genetic ancestry cluster associated with self-reported Caucasian donors. The T cell repertoires of under 750 subjects were profiled by immunosequencing and related to cytomegalovirus serostatus. The study aimed to test whether cataloging public T cell receptors could reveal signatures of past pathogen exposure. Genome-wide SNP genotypes for about three fifths of the roughly 670 donors were used in a later genetic analysis, which treated that subset as a discovery cohort. Every discovery cohort repertoire had been produced on one sequencing platform. HLA typing included class I and class II loci at four-digit resolution. Several DR-DQ haplotypes were treated as single units for association and clustering because of strong linkage in the cohort. Approximately 300 gigabases of sequencing data and some 85 million unique TCR sequences were included in an early release covering roughly 600 HLA-typed donors. The number of donors typed differed by locus, with roughly 629-640 for A, B, C, DRB1 and DQB1, roughly 520 for DQA1, about 610 for DPA1, and around 460 for DPB1. Besides the first cohort of 550 to 750 subjects, a separate validation cohort made up of roughly 130 different subjects was used. The study combined high-throughput TCR immunosequencing, statistical association of individual TCRs with disease status, and machine learning to predict cytomegalovirus infection status.

In total, about 650 healthy bone marrow donors made up the cohort. All cohort members were sampled while nominally healthy, although unrecorded immune exposures were likely present. The donor tested CMV seropositive, placing the donor among the 289 seropositive members of the cohort. Every donor gave a peripheral blood sample, and the peripheral blood mononuclear cells from that sample were used for TCR beta sequencing. Genomic DNA extraction from the blood cell samples was performed with the Qiagen DNeasy Blood Extraction Kit. The library was built by means of the immunoSEQ multiplex PCR assay. For the multiplex PCR, a mixture combining 60 forward primers for TCR Vbeta segments and 13 reverse primers for TCR Jbeta segments was used. The CDR3 region of rearranged TCR beta genes was amplified from genomic DNA with a multiplex PCR assay. The amplified TCR beta libraries were sequenced on the Illumina HiSeq System as 87-base-pair reads. In the source study's methods: In a later analysis, 77 million or so unique TCR beta chains were counted across the roughly 610 repertoires, and around 10 million of these chains were shared by at least two donors. Raw reads were error-corrected and collapsed into unique sequences with a nearest-neighbor algorithm that merged closely related sequences to remove PCR and sequencing errors. CDR3 sequences were aligned to IMGT reference sequences to assign V, D and J gene segments. Each retained sequence needed at least a six-nucleotide match to both a V gene segment and a J gene segment. A rearrangement was called productive if the CDR3 had no stop codons and remained in frame with V and J, and every other rearrangement was called non-productive. CDR3 was defined according to IMGT convention as the region running from the second conserved V-encoded cysteine to the conserved J-encoded phenylalanine. The earlier analysis of 587 of the donors excluded any sequence lacking an unambiguous match to a single V gene segment. An earlier analysis of over 450 of the donors classified V segments as functional when productive rearrangements were above 56.7% and as segregating when the standard deviation between donors was above 5%. A statistical classification framework was built for diagnosing cytomegalovirus status from the catalog of TCR beta chain sequences. In a later analysis, V and J genes were assigned by comparing TCR nucleotide sequences against IMGT/GENE-DB human TR gene sequences. In a later analysis, CDR3 sequences and most-parsimonious VDJ recombination scenarios were assigned using the TCRdist pipeline. In a later analysis, each TCR beta chain was defined by its CDR3 amino acid sequence together with its V-gene family, and reads lacking a unique V-gene family were excluded. To address suspected cross-contamination and a sequencing artifact, a later analysis removed several hundred highly shared, low-generation-probability nucleotide sequences. A later analysis calculated a clonal expansion index for each public chain from normalized within-repertoire ranks of inferred template counts. In a later analysis, generation probabilities were computed with a VDJ recombination model fitted to out-of-frame rearrangements, and the resulting probabilities were checked against IGoR. In a later analysis, TCR-TCR, TCR-HLA and TCR-CMV co-occurrence was scored with hypergeometric tests, and a repertoire-size bias correction was applied to TCR pairs. In a later analysis, false discovery rates were estimated by permuting HLA or CMV assignments 20 times. A later analysis grouped co-occurring TCRs with DBSCAN, adding TCRdist sequence similarity when clustering within HLA-allele-positive subsets. Repertoires with fewer than 30,000 or more than 120,000 public chains were left out of co-occurrence clustering, as were a handful of repertoires with anomalous nucleotide sharing. This is the immuneACCESS table as TCRdb keeps it, with only in-frame sequences that have V and J called. A part of the clones is gone; compared with another copy, unresolved V genes explain less than half, and the rest is unexplained. Clone size and the V and J calls come from that table; the DNA yielded D and trimming. The sample contains about 170,000 clones, about 65% of them found a single time. The biggest ten clones account for approximately 7.1% of the sample.

Beyond this particular receptor, the publication reports: For the cohort, immune exposure information was limited to CMV serostatus. In an earlier analysis of roughly 500 of the donors, most TCR beta V segments appeared in productive rearrangements about 87% or about 30% of the time, broadly matching IMGT annotations. The sequencing pipeline was judged likely to have produced a cluster of highly shared sequence variants as a technical artifact. A few of the identified cytomegalovirus-associated TCR beta chains were confirmed in vitro to be specific for cytomegalovirus antigens. A further reported finding was that TCR beta sequences accurately predicted the HLA-A and HLA-B alleles for most subjects in the first cohort. Sequencing depth was assumed to be roughly uniform across donors in the presence/absence analyses, though that assumption may not hold. An association between a missense DCLRE1C variant and V-gene and J-gene trimming of TCR beta chains was found in a later genetic analysis and replicated in an independent cohort. In a later analysis, several top co-occurrence clusters were reported to appear linked to parvovirus B19, influenza, CMV and Epstein-Barr virus. A later analysis found that HLA-associated TCR beta chains were more clonally expanded and had lower generation probabilities than equally common non-associated chains. Most TCR sequences were seen in very few donors, while some public TCRs were found in many individuals. Because the 87-base-pair reads could not distinguish some IMGT-functional V segments, including TRBV6-2 and TRBV6-3, those segments were excluded. Strong co-occurrence of HLA alleles, especially DR and DQ, made assigning TCR associations to individual alleles difficult. In a later genetic analysis, fewer N-insertions in productive TCRs were reported among donors in an Asian-associated ancestry cluster than the roughly 670-donor mean. Because some donors lacked HLA typing at each locus, the association tests relied only on the typed subset. A later analysis found that most CMV-associated TCR beta chains appeared HLA-restricted, with HLA associations seemingly driven largely by CMV exposure. Linkage disequilibrium might explain the correlated functional status among segregating V segments, but an unknown experimental factor could not be ruled out. Because counts were too low, approximately 18 rarely observed V segments, including chromosome 9 orphons, were excluded from the earlier analysis of about 500 of the donors. In this cohort, only TCR beta chains were sequenced, and detectable features were limited by the absence of alpha or paired-chain data. The authors suggested that the approach could potentially be generalized to other disease states and immunological phenotypes. According to a later analysis, TCR association rates differed among HLA loci, with DRB1 alleles showing the most associated TCRs and HLA-C alleles showing the fewest. In the study, 164 TCR beta chains were listed as associated with cytomegalovirus. In both the original and validation cohorts, the classifier was reported to diagnose cytomegalovirus status with high specificity and sensitivity. Specific HLA alleles were associated with about 17,000 TCR beta sequences at a false discovery rate of 0.05 in a later analysis.

Note on this clone: It has no known antigen specificity. No much larger clonotype is one base removed from it; base qualities were not supplied. This same CDR3 is encoded by further DNA sequences in the sample.

Via the germline V gene (reference sequence), CDR1 is MNHNY and CDR2 SVGAGI. From the cysteine through the phenylalanine, the CDR3 covers 16 amino acids. The DNA shown is the 48-base CDR3, in frame from base 1. V was cut back by 2 bases and J by 0 bases, leaving a gap of 11 bases between them. The V and J genes are TRBV6-6 and TRBJ1-5, with the D gene not confidently named. Specimen: PBMCs. This TCR was sampled from a man aged 40-49 years in good health and CMV-seropositive. The CDR3 loop reads CASSYRRRDSNQPQHF. The DNA is TGTGCCAGCAGTTACCGAAGACGGGATAGCAATCAGCCCCAGCATTTT.